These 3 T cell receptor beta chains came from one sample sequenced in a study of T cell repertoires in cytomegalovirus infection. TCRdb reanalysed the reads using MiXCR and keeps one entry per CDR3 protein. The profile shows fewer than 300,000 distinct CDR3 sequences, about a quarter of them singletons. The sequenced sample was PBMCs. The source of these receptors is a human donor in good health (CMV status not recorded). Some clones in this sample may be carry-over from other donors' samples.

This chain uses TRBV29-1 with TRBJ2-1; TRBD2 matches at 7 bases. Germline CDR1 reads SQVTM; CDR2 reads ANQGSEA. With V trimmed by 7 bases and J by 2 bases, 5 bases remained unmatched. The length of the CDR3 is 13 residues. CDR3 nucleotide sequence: TGCAGCGCCCGGGACTACACCTACAATGAGCAGTTCTTC. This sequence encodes CSARDYTYNEQFF.

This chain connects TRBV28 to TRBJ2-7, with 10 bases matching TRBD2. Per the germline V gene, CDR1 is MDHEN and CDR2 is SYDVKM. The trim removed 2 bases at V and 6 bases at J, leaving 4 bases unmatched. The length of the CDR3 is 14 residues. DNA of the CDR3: TGTGCCAGCAGTTTAGGCCTAGCGGGAGCCGAGCAGTACTTC. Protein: CASSLGLAGAEQYF.

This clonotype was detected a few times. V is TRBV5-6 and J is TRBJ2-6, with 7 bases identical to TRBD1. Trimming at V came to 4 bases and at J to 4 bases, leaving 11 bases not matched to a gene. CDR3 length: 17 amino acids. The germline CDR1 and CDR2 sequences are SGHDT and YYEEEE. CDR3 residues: CASSPRGGARGANVLTF. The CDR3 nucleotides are TGTGCCAGCAGCCCTCGAGGGGGCGCTCGGGGGGCCAACGTCCTGACTTTC. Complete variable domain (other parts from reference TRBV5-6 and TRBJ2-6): DAGVTQSPTHLIKTRGQQVTLRCSPKSGHDTVSWYQQALGQGPQFIFQYYEEEERQRGNFPDRFSGHQFPNYSSELNVNALLLGDSALYLCASSPRGGARGANVLTFGAGSRLTVL.